The next 19 T cell receptor beta chains were all read from a single sample in a study of blood T cell repertoires in COVID-19. The method was immunoSEQ multiplex PCR; TCRdb's version includes in-frame clones alone and lacks a portion of them. The sample yields about 56,000 clones, approximately 88% seen once. Sequenced material: peripheral blood. These TCRs come from a human donor in a cohort sampled during active COVID-19.

V and J are TRBV4-3 and TRBJ1-6; the D is unclear. Germline V gene sequence: CDR1 LGHNA, CDR2 YSLEER. CDR3 size: 18 residues. The V and J ends lost 4 bases and 0 bases respectively, with 16 bases between them. In nucleotides, the CDR3 is TGCGCCAGCAGCCTCCGCTGGAAGGAGAGCTCCTATAATTCACCCCTCCACTTT. Protein: CASSLRWKESSYNSPLHF.

This rearrangement joins TRBV7-9 to TRBJ2-2; 8 nucleotides align to TRBD2. Losses at the gene ends were 2 bases for V and 4 bases for J; bases not matched to a gene: 3. This CDR3 region has 15 residues. Looked up from germline, CDR1 is SEHNR and CDR2 is FQNEAQ (reference sequence). The CDR3: CASSLLGGGTGELFF. The CDR3 coding sequence is TGTGCCAGCAGCTTACTCGGGGGGGGCACCGGGGAGCTGTTTTTT.

The chain employs TRBV7-9 and TRBJ1-2; possibly TRBD1 for D (6 bases). V lost 4 bases to trimming and J lost 4 bases, with 22 bases between them. The CDR3 totals 17 residues. Germline V lookup: CDR1 SEHNR, CDR2 FQNEAQ (reference sequence). The CDR3 here is CASSSSTGTSYSYGYTF. As DNA, the CDR3 is TGTGCCAGCAGCTCCTCCACCGGGACAAGTTATAGCTATGGCTACACCTTC.

The chain employs TRBV29-1 and TRBJ2-1, with TRBD2 identical over 9 bases. The ends lost 5 bases at V and 0 bases at J; junction bases unmatched: 11. The CDR3 spans 17 residues. Germline V gene lookup returns CDR1 SQVTM and CDR2 ANQGSEA. The CDR3 DNA follows: TGCAGCGTTTCAGGGGCGCTAGCGGGGAGCTCCTACAATGAGCAGTTCTTC. It is translated as CSVSGALAGSSYNEQFF.

This chain joins TRBV6-5 and TRBJ1-3; the D is unclear. The CDR3 loop spans 14 amino acids. Germline V gene lookup returns CDR1 MNHEY and CDR2 SVGAGI. The V end was cut by 2 bases, the J end by 4 bases, with 9 bases between. As DNA, the CDR3 is TGTGCCAGCAGTTACGCGAGAGGGGGAAACACCATATATTTT. Residues: CASSYARGGNTIYF.

V usage is TRBV4-1 and J usage is TRBJ1-2, with D tentatively TRBD1 (5 bases). V was cut by 4 bases and J by 4 bases, with 19 bases left in between. CDR3 length equals 16 residues. Germline loops: CDR1 MGHRA, CDR2 YSYEKL. CDR3 protein: CASSPTETDRLYGYTF. The CDR3 DNA reads TGCGCCAGCAGCCCTACAGAGACAGACCGTCTCTATGGCTACACCTTC.

This clone was recorded only once. This chain uses TRBV5-1 with TRBJ2-3, with 9 bases aligning to TRBD1. V was clipped by 1 base and J by 1 base; unmatched bases: 13. The CDR3 totals 19 residues. The germline gives CDR1 SGHRS, CDR2 YFSETQ. The DNA of the CDR3 is TGCGCCAGCAGCTTGACAGGGGGCGCGCCCTATTCGGGCACAGATACGCAGTATTTT. Encoded protein: CASSLTGGAPYSGTDTQYF.

The chain uses TRBV7-2 and TRBJ1-1, with D perhaps matching TRBD1 (5 bases). V shed 5 bases and J shed 0 bases, with 16 bases lying between them. Germline values: CDR1 SGHTA, CDR2 FQGNSA. The CDR3 length is 16 residues. The CDR3 protein is CASSPGGGMMNTEAFF. CDR3 sequence (DNA): TGTGCCAGCAGCCCCGGGGGAGGTATGATGAACACTGAAGCTTTCTTT.

This chain joins TRBV5-6 and TRBJ1-5; TRBD1 matches 9 bases. There are 16 residues in the CDR3. The germline V gene has CDR1 SGHDT and CDR2 YYEEEE. Trimming at V came to 0 bases and at J to 5 bases, leaving 6 bases not matched to a gene. CDR3 DNA: TGTGCCAGCAGCTTGGGGGGCGGACAGGGGTATCAGCCCCAGCATTTT. Residues: CASSLGGGQGYQPQHF.

The J gene is TRBJ2-7, the V gene TRBV11-3, with D maybe TRBD1 (6 bases). Per germline, CDR1 SGHNT and CDR2 YENEEA. Between the trimmed V and J ends, which lost 1 base and 5 bases, there was a span of 12 bases. CDR3 size: 14 residues. CDR3 sequence: CASSLGRQDNEQYF. CDR3 bases: TGTGCCAGCAGCTTAGGCCGACAGGACAACGAGCAGTACTTC.

In its sample, this clone was seen a few times. The V and J genes are TRBV7-9 and TRBJ1-5; the match to TRBD1 covers 8 bases. With V trimmed by 1 base and J by 6 bases, 5 bases remained unmatched. Germline CDR1 and CDR2: SEHNR and FQNEAQ (reference sequence). The CDR3 sequence is 15 residues long. CDR3 bases: TGTGCCAGCAGCTTAGGTCAGGGGGCTGGTCAGCCCCAGCATTTT. It translates to CASSLGQGAGQPQHF.

The chain couples TRBV5-4 to TRBJ1-4; a possible D gene is TRBD1 (6 bases). In germline, CDR1 is SGHNT, CDR2 YYREEE (reference sequence). V gave up 3 bases and J gave up 5 bases, with 11 bases separating them. This CDR3 comprises 14 residues. CDR3 nucleotide sequence: TGTGCCAGCAGCTATGACAGGCTGAATGAAAAACTGTTTTTT. This gives the protein CASSYDRLNEKLFF.

The chain recombines TRBV10-3 with TRBJ2-5; TRBD2 matches 7 bases. Germline values: CDR1 ENHRY, CDR2 SYGVKD. The V and J ends lost 0 bases and 6 bases, in that order; junction bases with no gene match: 7. The CDR3 loop spans 15 amino acids. The CDR3 DNA is TGTGCCATCAGTGAGTCGAGCGGGGCCACCCAGACCCAGTACTTC. This gives the protein CAISESSGATQTQYF.

The chain carries TRBV4-3 and TRBJ1-1; D perhaps matches TRBD1 (5 bases). Germline values: CDR1 LGHNA, CDR2 YSLEER. Trimming stripped 3 bases from V and 0 bases from J, with 11 bases between. The CDR3 is made up of 15 amino acids. CDR3 DNA: TGCGCCAGCAGCCAGATGACAGTTATGAACACTGAAGCTTTCTTT. Its protein is CASSQMTVMNTEAFF.

The DNA for the CDR3 is TGTGCCAGCAGCTTAGTTCAGGGGGCCTACATGAACACTGAAGCTTTCTTT. This translates into CASSLVQGAYMNTEAFF. This sequence joins TRBV11-2 and TRBJ1-1; 8 bases line up with TRBD1. Per germline, CDR1 SGHAT and CDR2 FQNNGV. There are 17 residues in the CDR3. After removal of 1 base from V and 0 bases from J, the junction contained 7 bases not matched to a gene.

This chain links TRBV21-1 with TRBJ1-1. TRBV21-1 is given as a pseudogene. The CDR3 loop spans 14 amino acids. The CDR3 DNA sequence: TGTGCCAGCAGCAAAGACCTCGTTCCCGGGGAAGCTTTCTTT. Translation gives CASSKDLVPGEAFF.

V gene TRBV7-9 combines with J gene TRBJ2-3; 11 nucleotides agree with TRBD2. The CDR3 sequence is 19 residues long. The V gene's germline CDR1 is SEHNR and CDR2 FQNEAQ (reference sequence). J lost 6 bases, V lost 1 base, and 15 bases had no gene match. The CDR3 loop is CASSLESVAGGLPVDTQYF. DNA for the CDR3: TGTGCCAGCAGCTTAGAAAGCGTAGCGGGGGGGCTCCCGGTGGATACGCAGTATTTT. Together with reference TRBV7-9 and TRBJ2-3, the CDR3 gives the full variable domain: DTGVSQNPRHKITKRGQNVTFRCDPISEHNRLYWYRQTLGQGPEFLTYFQNEAQLEKSRLLSDRFSAERPKGSFSTLEIQRTEQGDSAMYLCASSLESVAGGLPVDTQYFGPGTRLTVL.

The chain has TRBV28 and TRBJ2-7, with 11 nucleotides matching TRBD1. The V and J ends lost 3 bases and 9 bases, in that order; junction bases with no gene match: 7. Germline values: CDR1 MDHEN, CDR2 SYDVKM. This CDR3 spans 14 amino acids. DNA of the CDR3: TGTGCCAGCAGTTTCGGGACAGGGGGATTAGGGCAGTACTTC. This gives the protein CASSFGTGGLGQYF.

The chain combines TRBV4-3 with TRBJ2-3; 12 bases map to TRBD1. The germline CDR1 and CDR2 sequences are LGHNA and YSLEER. The CDR3 runs 17 residues. V was clipped by 4 bases and J by 6 bases; unmatched bases: 11. The CDR3 coding sequence is TGCGCCAGCAGCCGGAACCGGGACAGGGGGCGCCGGGATACGCAGTATTTT. It translates to CASSRNRDRGRRDTQYF.